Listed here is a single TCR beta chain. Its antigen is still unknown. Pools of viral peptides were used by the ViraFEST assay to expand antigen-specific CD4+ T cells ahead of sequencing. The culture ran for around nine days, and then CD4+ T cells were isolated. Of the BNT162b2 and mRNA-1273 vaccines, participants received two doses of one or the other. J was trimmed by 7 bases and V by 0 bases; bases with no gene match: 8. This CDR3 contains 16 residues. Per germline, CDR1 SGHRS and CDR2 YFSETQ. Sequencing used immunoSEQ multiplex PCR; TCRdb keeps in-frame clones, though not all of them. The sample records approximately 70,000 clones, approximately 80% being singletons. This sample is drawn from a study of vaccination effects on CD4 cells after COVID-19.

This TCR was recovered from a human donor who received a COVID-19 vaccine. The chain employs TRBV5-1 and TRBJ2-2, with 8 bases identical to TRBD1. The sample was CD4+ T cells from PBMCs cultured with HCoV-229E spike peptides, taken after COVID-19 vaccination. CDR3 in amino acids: CASSLGLTGENGELFF. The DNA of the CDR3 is TGCGCCAGCAGCTTGGGGTTGACAGGGGAAAACGGGGAGCTGTTTTTT.